A selection of T cell receptor beta chains follows, all from one sample in a study of shared clonotypes between healthy human individuals. Using immunoSEQ multiplex PCR, the repertoire was profiled, and TCRdb retains in-frame clones only, with some absent. The data hold approximately 720,000 clones, with about 90% observed a single time. Source material: naive CD8+ T cells sorted from blood. The receptors derive from a man aged 30-40 years in good health. Each CDR3 is given with its conserved first and last residue. A D gene is named only where the DNA matches it firmly. Size is stated for part of the rows, as once, few or many counts, or as a class when the clone is expanded.

d_call: -
clone_size: -
j_call: TRBJ2-7
v_call: TRBV21-1
cdr3_aa: CASSKLSGQDSHYEQYF
cdr3_nt: TGTGCCAGCAGCAAACTAAGCGGACAGGACTCCCACTACGAGCAGTACTTC

d_call: -
clone_size: -
j_call: TRBJ2-1
v_call: TRBV4-1
cdr3_aa: CASSQMASNEQFF
cdr3_nt: TGCGCCAGCAGCCAAATGGCGAGCAATGAGCAGTTCTTC

d_call: -
clone_size: once
j_call: TRBJ1-5
v_call: TRBV6-6
cdr3_aa: CASSTALTANNQPQHF
cdr3_nt: TGTGCCAGCAGTACCGCCTTGACAGCTAACAATCAGCCCCAGCATTTT

d_call: -
clone_size: -
j_call: TRBJ2-1
v_call: TRBV4-3
cdr3_aa: CASSQDSTDSYNEQFF
cdr3_nt: TGCGCCAGCAGCCAAGATTCGACGGACTCCTACAATGAGCAGTTCTTC

d_call: -
clone_size: -
j_call: TRBJ2-3
v_call: TRBV11-1
cdr3_aa: CASSYPRQGQFTDTQYF
cdr3_nt: TGTGCCAGCAGCTACCCTCGGCAGGGGCAATTCACAGATACGCAGTATTTT

d_call: -
clone_size: -
j_call: TRBJ2-3
v_call: TRBV4-1
cdr3_aa: CASSQEGLEEDTQYF
cdr3_nt: TGCGCCAGCAGCCAAGAGGGGTTAGAAGAAGATACGCAGTATTTT

d_call: TRBD2
clone_size: -
j_call: TRBJ2-2
v_call: TRBV5-1
cdr3_aa: CASSPALAGVGTGELFF
cdr3_nt: TGCGCCAGCAGCCCCGCCCTAGCGGGAGTAGGCACCGGGGAGCTGTTTTTT

d_call: TRBD2
clone_size: -
j_call: TRBJ2-7
v_call: TRBV4-1
cdr3_aa: CASSQSSGTLVYEQYF
cdr3_nt: TGCGCCAGCAGCCAGTCGAGCGGGACCTTAGTCTACGAGCAGTACTTC

d_call: TRBD1
clone_size: -
j_call: TRBJ2-7
v_call: TRBV27
cdr3_aa: CASSSLMTGGQTNEQYF
cdr3_nt: TGTGCCAGCAGTTCTCTAATGACAGGGGGGCAAACTAACGAGCAGTACTTC

d_call: TRBD2
clone_size: -
j_call: TRBJ2-3
v_call: TRBV29-1
cdr3_aa: CSVEVPAGEGTDTQYF
cdr3_nt: TGCAGCGTTGAAGTTCCAGCGGGAGAGGGGACAGATACGCAGTATTTT

d_call: TRBD2
clone_size: -
j_call: TRBJ2-1
v_call: TRBV2
cdr3_aa: CASSDSGGPYNEQFF
cdr3_nt: TGTGCCAGCAGTGATTCGGGAGGACCCTACAATGAGCAGTTCTTC

d_call: -
clone_size: -
j_call: TRBJ2-3
v_call: TRBV7-7
cdr3_aa: CASSVAWGPTDTQYF
cdr3_nt: TGTGCTAGCAGCGTAGCCTGGGGGCCCACAGATACGCAGTATTTT

d_call: TRBD2
clone_size: -
j_call: TRBJ2-2
v_call: TRBV9
cdr3_aa: CASSPAGGLAGVGTGELFF
cdr3_nt: TGTGCCAGCAGCCCGGCGGGCGGGCTAGCGGGAGTGGGCACCGGGGAGCTGTTTTTT

d_call: TRBD2
clone_size: -
j_call: TRBJ2-7
v_call: TRBV27
cdr3_aa: CASSPLAGGPGEQYF
cdr3_nt: TGTGCCAGCAGCCCCCTAGCGGGAGGGCCGGGCGAGCAGTACTTC

d_call: -
clone_size: -
j_call: TRBJ2-2
v_call: TRBV5-4
cdr3_aa: CASSTGSTGELFF
cdr3_nt: TGTGCCAGCAGTACAGGGAGCACCGGGGAGCTGTTTTTT

d_call: -
clone_size: -
j_call: TRBJ1-2
v_call: TRBV7-9
cdr3_aa: CASSPAGVVYGYTF
cdr3_nt: TGTGCCAGCAGTCCCGCAGGGGTCGTCTATGGCTACACCTTC

d_call: TRBD1
clone_size: -
j_call: TRBJ2-7
v_call: TRBV27
cdr3_aa: CASSPRTGAYEQYF
cdr3_nt: TGTGCCAGCAGTCCGAGGACAGGGGCCTACGAGCAGTACTTC

d_call: TRBD2
clone_size: -
j_call: TRBJ2-3
v_call: TRBV9
cdr3_aa: CASSVNPGLGRGTTDTQYF
cdr3_nt: TGTGCCAGCAGCGTCAATCCGGGACTAGGGAGGGGAACCACAGATACGCAGTATTTT

d_call: -
clone_size: once
j_call: TRBJ2-7
v_call: TRBV28
cdr3_aa: CASSSLIRRSSADEQYF
cdr3_nt: TGTGCCAGCAGTTCCCTCATTCGCCGGTCGTCAGCCGACGAGCAGTACTTC

d_call: -
clone_size: few
j_call: TRBJ1-5
v_call: TRBV27
cdr3_aa: CASSENYSNQPQHF
cdr3_nt: TGTGCCAGCAGCGAGAATTATAGCAATCAGCCCCAGCATTTT

d_call: -
clone_size: -
j_call: TRBJ2-3
v_call: TRBV7-2
cdr3_aa: CASSFLLGGYTDTQYF
cdr3_nt: TGTGCCAGCAGCTTCCTCTTGGGGGGATACACAGATACGCAGTATTTT

d_call: TRBD1
clone_size: -
j_call: TRBJ2-2
v_call: TRBV7-9
cdr3_aa: CASSSPQGASTGELFF
cdr3_nt: TGTGCCAGCAGCTCACCACAGGGGGCCTCCACCGGGGAGCTGTTTTTT

d_call: TRBD1
clone_size: -
j_call: TRBJ2-7
v_call: TRBV9
cdr3_aa: CASSEEGQGFSEQYF
cdr3_nt: TGTGCCAGCAGCGAAGAGGGACAGGGATTCTCGGAGCAGTACTTC

d_call: -
clone_size: -
j_call: TRBJ1-5
v_call: TRBV7-2
cdr3_aa: CASSLATPNQPQHF
cdr3_nt: TGTGCCAGCAGCTTAGCGACACCCAATCAGCCCCAGCATTTT

d_call: -
clone_size: -
j_call: TRBJ2-7
v_call: TRBV27
cdr3_aa: CASRIGGGEQYF
cdr3_nt: TGTGCCAGTCGAATCGGGGGCGGCGAGCAGTACTTC

d_call: TRBD2
clone_size: -
j_call: TRBJ2-3
v_call: TRBV19
cdr3_aa: CASSIKAGDFDTQYF
cdr3_nt: TGTGCCAGTAGTATAAAAGCGGGAGATTTCGATACGCAGTATTTT

d_call: -
clone_size: -
j_call: TRBJ2-7
v_call: TRBV13
cdr3_aa: CASSVGHRGEQYF
cdr3_nt: TGTGCCAGCAGCGTGGGACATCGGGGCGAGCAGTACTTC

d_call: -
clone_size: -
j_call: TRBJ1-5
v_call: TRBV27
cdr3_aa: CASSGLSQSNQPQHF
cdr3_nt: TGTGCCAGCAGTGGCCTTTCTCAGAGCAATCAGCCCCAGCATTTT